This T cell receptor beta chain was identified in a study of glioma-infiltrating T cells. For the study at large: Dexamethasone exposure before glioma surgery was limited to six or fewer days.

Regarding the study as a whole: Gliomas, especially low-grade, showed above-expected tissue-blood divergence; non-neoplastic patients showed below.

Germline CDR1 MNHNS, CDR2 SASEGT. V was pared by 6 bases and J by 4 bases, with 10 bases of the junction left unmatched. The CDR3 loop spans 15 amino acids. The iRepertoire nested amplicon-rescue multiplex PCR amplified TCR alpha and beta CDR3s from RNA. TCRdb redid the calling of the multiplex PCR reads with MiXCR, one entry per CDR3 protein. The table records 300,000 to 400,000 distinct CDR3 sequences, 41% of them present only once. This clonotype appeared many times. Its antigen remains unidentified. The chain is built from TRBV6-1 and TRBJ2-7, with 9 bases fitting TRBD1. The sample consisted of glioma tissue, nonneoplastic brain tissue, or PBMCs (not recorded which). This TCR derives from a human donor with low-grade glioma or glioblastoma, undergoing nonglioma brain surgery, or in good health (not recorded which). The CDR3 region has the DNA TGTGCCAGCAGAACCCCCACAGGGGGCGGGTACGAGCAGTACTTC. Protein: CASRTPTGGGYEQYF.